These 9 T cell receptor beta chains came from one sample sequenced in a study of blood T cells in healthy people across ages. The authors ran a second PCR of about 6 to 11 cycles using a sample-barcoded 5' primer and a J-beta primer mix. One entry per CDR3 protein, called by TCRdb with MiXCR from the 5' RACE reads. The sample includes around 1,100,000 distinct CDR3 sequences, more than 30% of them seen just once. Specimen: blood. The receptors come from a man younger than 30 in good health.

V usage is TRBV29-1 and J usage is TRBJ2-7; no clear D gene. Deletions cut 5 bases from V and 0 bases from J, with 11 bases between. This CDR3 has 13 amino acids. Germline-derived CDR1 and CDR2 are SQVTM and ANQGSEA. CDR3 protein: CSVIPLGSYEQYF. Written as DNA, the CDR3 is TGCAGCGTTATACCTCTGGGCTCCTACGAGCAGTACTTC.

This clonotype was seen a few times. The chain couples TRBV28 to TRBJ1-1; possibly TRBD1 for D (6 bases). Germline V gene data show CDR1 as MDHEN and CDR2 as SYDVKM. The CDR3 runs 14 residues. With 7 bases removed from V and 3 bases from J, the gap between germline ends came to 15 bases. The CDR3 DNA sequence: TGTGCCAGCAACCATGAGGGGGGAGACACTGAAGCTTTCTTT. Amino acids: CASNHEGGDTEAFF.

This clonotype was observed a few times. The J gene is TRBJ1-4, the V gene TRBV3-1, with no clear D. The length of the CDR3 is 16 residues. Between the trimmed V and J ends, which lost 6 bases and 4 bases, there was a span of 18 bases. Germline loops: CDR1 LGHDT, CDR2 YNNKEL (reference sequence). Here the CDR3 reads CASSSTHSSFNEKLFF. CDR3 coding DNA: TGTGCCAGCAGTTCAACCCACAGCTCCTTTAATGAAAAACTGTTTTTT.

This clonotype came up a few times. The chain combines TRBV5-1 with TRBJ1-2; D not certain. Germline V gives CDR1 SGHRS, CDR2 YFSETQ. V gave up 4 bases and J gave up 0 bases, with 13 bases separating them. CDR3 length: 15 amino acids. The DNA for the CDR3 is TGCGCCAGCAGCCCGAACTGGGGTTCTAACTATGGCTACACCTTC. This encodes CASSPNWGSNYGYTF. Combining the CDR3 with reference TRBV5-1 and TRBJ1-2 gives the whole variable domain KAGVTQTPRYLIKTRGQQVTLSCSPISGHRSVSWYQQTPGQGLQFLFEYFSETQRNKGNFPGRFSGRQFSNSRSEMNVSTLELGDSALYLCASSPNWGSNYGYTFGSGTRLTVV.

Comment on this clonotype: Sequence at one end of the junction differs from germline and may be a read error. V usage is TRBV7-9 and J usage is TRBJ2-7; 8 nucleotides align to TRBD1. CDR3 length: 16 amino acids. Germline CDR1 and CDR2: SEHNR and FQNEAQ (reference sequence). Here the CDR3 reads CVSSRGDRFVYYEQYF. Here the CDR3 DNA reads TGTGTCAGCAGCCGAGGGGACAGGTTTGTTTACTACGAGCAGTACTTC.

The chain is built from TRBV4-3 and TRBJ2-1; 16 bases map to TRBD2. J lost 7 bases, V lost 0 bases, and 15 bases had no gene match. The CDR3 is made up of 21 amino acids. Germline V gene lookup returns CDR1 LGHNA and CDR2 YSLEER. The CDR3 DNA follows: TGCGCCAGCAGCCAAGATAGTTTGCAGGGACTAGCGGGGGGGCTAGGAAATGAGCAGTTCTTC. Translated: CASSQDSLQGLAGGLGNEQFF.

The chain employs TRBV14 and TRBJ1-1, with TRBD1 matching over 7 bases. This CDR3 comprises 13 residues. J lost 12 bases, V lost 4 bases, and 11 bases had no gene match. Germline assignment: CDR1 SGHDN and CDR2 FVKESK. CDR3 in amino acids: CASSRRTGAGTFF. In DNA, the CDR3 is TGTGCCAGCAGCCGGAGGACAGGAGCCGGAACTTTCTTT.

This clonotype was observed a handful of times. The chain has TRBV4-3 and TRBJ1-4, with D unclear. Germline loops: CDR1 LGHNA, CDR2 YSLEER. This CDR3 has 17 amino acids. Trimming took 1 base from V and 0 from J, leaving 12 bases between them. CDR3 DNA: TGCGCCAGCAGCCAAGGGCCTGCTGGGGCAACTAATGAAAAACTGTTTTTT. The encoded protein is CASSQGPAGATNEKLFF.

There are a few counts of this clonotype. This sequence joins TRBV6-2 or TRBV6-3 and TRBJ1-4, with a weak D call TRBD1 (5 bases). The CDR3 length is 15 residues. Germline loops: CDR1 MNHEY, CDR2 SVGEGT. With 6 bases removed from V and 4 bases from J, the gap between germline ends came to 15 bases. This CDR3 is CASSSTGQINEKLFF. CDR3 nucleotide sequence: TGTGCCAGCAGCTCCACGGGGCAGATTAATGAAAAACTGTTTTTT.